Listed below are T cell receptor beta chains from one sample, sequenced in a study of cytomegalovirus exposure and HLA in healthy donors. Produced via immunoSEQ multiplex PCR; TCRdb's table is partial and in-frame only. The sample lists roughly 130,000 clones; approximately 80% were seen once. The sample comprised PBMCs. The receptors were sampled from a human donor in good health. Each CDR3 is given with its conserved first and last residue. Each record gives: clone size, D gene, J gene, V gene, CDR3 DNA, CDR3 protein. A D gene is named only where the DNA matches it firmly. The size of a clone is reported for some rows only, either as once, few or many, or as a class for expanded clones.

NA TRBD1 TRBJ2-3 TRBV6-5 TGTGCCAGCAGTCCCGACAGGGCTAGCACAGATACGCAGTATTTT CASSPDRASTDTQYF
few NA TRBJ1-6 TRBV5-1 TGCGCCAGCAGCTTGGCGGGGGGGGCGAGGTCACCCCTCCACTTT CASSLAGGARSPLHF
NA TRBD1 TRBJ2-1 TRBV4-1 TGCGCCAGCAGCCAACCAGGGGGAAATGAGCAGTTCTTC CASSQPGGNEQFF
NA TRBD2 TRBJ2-1 TRBV6-1 TGTGCCAGCAGCTCGGGGGGGCAGGGGAATGAGCAGTTCTTC CASSSGGQGNEQFF
NA TRBD1 TRBJ1-3 TRBV4-1 TGCGCCAGCAGCCAAGCCTCCTGGTCTAAGGGACAGACCTCTGGAAACACCATATATTTT CASSQASWSKGQTSGNTIYF
NA NA TRBJ1-2 TRBV5-5 TGTGCCAGCAGTGCAGGAGGATATGGCTACACCTTC CASSAGGYGYTF
NA TRBD2 TRBJ2-7 TRBV18 TGTGCCAGCTCACCTTTGACTAGCGGGGGGTACGAGCAGTACTTC CASSPLTSGGYEQYF
NA TRBD2 TRBJ2-1 TRBV2 TGTGCCAGCAGCTTAGCGGGGGGGAGGCATGAGCAGTTCTTC CASSLAGGRHEQFF
NA NA TRBJ2-3 TRBV25-1 TGTGCCAGCAGTGATCCCGGGGGGCTGGGGGATACGCAGTATTTT CASSDPGGLGDTQYF
NA NA TRBJ2-2 TRBV27 TGTGCCAGCAGCCTACAGCAGGGGACCGGGGAGCTGTTTTTT CASSLQQGTGELFF
NA TRBD2 TRBJ2-1 TRBV11-1 TGTGCCAGCAGCTTAGCGCTCGCGTCTAGCGGGGACAATGAGCAGTTCTTC CASSLALASSGDNEQFF
NA NA TRBJ1-5 TRBV5-5 TGTGCCAGCAGCTTGGTTGTGGCAGGTATTTCGCCCCAGCATTTT CASSLVVAGISPQHF
NA NA TRBJ1-2 TRBV7-9 TGTGCCAGCAGCGGACTTGGGGGGGCGGGCTACACCTTC CASSGLGGAGYTF
NA TRBD1 TRBJ1-1 TRBV2 TGTGCCAAAGCACAGGGGGGAGCTGAAGCTTTCTTT CAKAQGGAEAFF
NA TRBD1 TRBJ1-6 TRBV28 TGTGCCAGCGGACAGGGAGCCAGAGGCCACTTT CASGQGARGHF
many NA TRBJ1-5 TRBV4-2 TGTGCCAGCAGCCAAGATCCGGGGAGCAGTAAGGAGCCCCAGCATTTT CASSQDPGSSKEPQHF
NA TRBD1 TRBJ2-7 TRBV6-1 TGTGCCAGCAGTGAAGCCCAGAGGACAGGGTCCCACGAGCAGTACTTC CASSEAQRTGSHEQYF
few TRBD2 TRBJ2-1 TRBV5-6 TGTGCCAGCAGCTTGGGGCTATTCGGAGCGGGGTCTCACAATGAGCAGTTCTTC CASSLGLFGAGSHNEQFF
NA NA TRBJ2-3 TRBV28 TGTGCCAGCAGTTTATTTTCTGCCGGGGAGTATTTT CASSLFSAGEYF
few NA TRBJ2-7 TRBV5-6 TGTGCCAGCAGCTTGGTATCCAGGGTTGAGCAGTACTTC CASSLVSRVEQYF
NA NA TRBJ1-1 TRBV7-9 TGTGCCAGCAGCCAGAATACCGATGAAGCTTTCTTT CASSQNTDEAFF
NA NA TRBJ2-7 TRBV11-2 TGTGCCAGTTTGCGGGCCACAGGGTCCTACGAGCAGTACTTC CASLRATGSYEQYF
NA TRBD1 TRBJ1-1 TRBV5-1 TGCGCCAGCAGCGTTGACAGGGCAGACACTGAAGCTTTCTTT CASSVDRADTEAFF
NA NA TRBJ2-1 TRBV7-2 TGTGCCAGCAGCCCAAAAGGGCGGGGGCCCGGAAGAAATGAGCAGTTCTTC CASSPKGRGPGRNEQFF
NA NA TRBJ1-1 TRBV7-9 TGTGCCAGCAGCTTAGTGGGGCAGGGGAACACTGAAGCTTTCTTT CASSLVGQGNTEAFF
NA NA TRBJ1-3 TRBV9 TGTGCCAGCAGCGCCGAGGAGGCAGCACACTCTGGAAACACCATATATTTT CASSAEEAAHSGNTIYF
NA NA TRBJ1-1 TRBV18 TGTGCCAGCTCACCCGGGTCCGGGAACACTGAAGCTTTCTTT CASSPGSGNTEAFF
NA NA TRBJ1-3 TRBV7-9 TGTGCCAGCAGCCCTAGGGGTTATGGAAACACCATATATTTT CASSPRGYGNTIYF
NA NA TRBJ2-6 TRBV2 TGTGCCAGCAGTGAGAGCCGTAGGTCTCCCCCGCCTAGCTCTGGGGCCAACGTCCTGACTTTC CASSESRRSPPPSSGANVLTF
NA NA TRBJ2-4 TRBV2 TGTGCCAGCAGTACTGACTCCATAGCCAAAAACATTCAGTACTTC CASSTDSIAKNIQYF
NA TRBD1 TRBJ1-5 TRBV7-3 TGTGCCAGCAGCTTAGAAGGGGGCCATCAGCCCCAGCATTTT CASSLEGGHQPQHF
NA NA TRBJ2-7 TRBV28 TGTGCCAGCAGTTTACCAGGGTTCTACGAGCAGTACTTC CASSLPGFYEQYF
NA NA TRBJ1-3 TRBV9 TGTGCCAGCAGCGTGAACCCCAGGGCAGCGACTGGAAACACCATATATTTT CASSVNPRAATGNTIYF
few TRBD2 TRBJ2-3 TRBV9 TGTGCCAGCAGCGTAGACCCAGCGGGGGGCACAGATACGCAGTATTTT CASSVDPAGGTDTQYF
NA NA TRBJ2-1 TRBV9 TGTGCCAGCAGCGTAGATGCTGGCAGTCTCAATGAGCAGTTCTTC CASSVDAGSLNEQFF
NA NA TRBJ1-4 TRBV6-5 TGTGCCAGCAGTTACGTGGACAGTAATGAAAAACTGTTTTTT CASSYVDSNEKLFF
NA NA TRBJ2-7 TRBV2 TGTGCCAGCAGTGACCTCGGACAGCCAATCTCCTACGAGCAGTACTTC CASSDLGQPISYEQYF
NA NA TRBJ1-6 TRBV5-6 TGTGCCAGCAGCTTCGTGACAGACCATAATTCACCCCTCCACTTT CASSFVTDHNSPLHF
NA NA TRBJ1-2 TRBV18 TGTGCCAGCTCACCCTCCGGGCAGGGCGGCGGTGCGGACTATGGCTACACCTTC CASSPSGQGGGADYGYTF
NA TRBD1 TRBJ1-2 TRBV28 TGTGCCAGCAGTTCCTTGGGGACAGGGGGCCGACCTCCCTATGGCTACACCTTC CASSSLGTGGRPPYGYTF
NA NA TRBJ1-1 TRBV7-9 TGTTCCAGCAGCCGTCGCGGGAACACTGAAGCTTTCTTT CSSSRRGNTEAFF
NA NA TRBJ1-1 TRBV4-1 TGCGCCAGCAGCCCGCGGGGGGGACAAGAAGCTTTCTTT CASSPRGGQEAFF
NA NA TRBJ2-1 TRBV6-1 TGTGCCAGCAGTGATGCGGGACGGATCCTAAATGAGCAGTTCTTC CASSDAGRILNEQFF
few TRBD1 TRBJ1-4 TRBV27 TGTGCCAGCAAAGCCGGGACAGGGTATTATGAAAAACTGTTTTTT CASKAGTGYYEKLFF
few NA TRBJ1-5 TRBV6-1 TGTGCCAGCAGTGAAGTACAGGTCTATCAGCCCCAGCATTTT CASSEVQVYQPQHF
NA NA TRBJ2-3 TRBV4-2 TGTGCCAGCAGCCAACCCGCACAGTGGGCAGATACGCAGTATTTT CASSQPAQWADTQYF
NA NA TRBJ2-1 TRBV5-4 TGTGCCAGCAGCCTGGGTGCGGGGGCCCTCAATGAGCAGTTCTTC CASSLGAGALNEQFF
NA TRBD1 TRBJ2-1 TRBV10-1 TGCGCCAGCACTCAGGGGGGACAGGGGGGCAATGAGCAGTTCTTC CASTQGGQGGNEQFF
NA NA TRBJ1-1 TRBV7-8 TGTGCCAGCAGCATAGAAAGGGGGAACACTGAAGCTTTCTTT CASSIERGNTEAFF
NA TRBD1 TRBJ1-6 TRBV9 TGTGCCAGCAGCGGCGGGACAGGGTGGAATTCACCCCTCCACTTT CASSGGTGWNSPLHF